The 2 T cell receptor beta chains reported below all come from one sample, sequenced in a study of T cell changes during pregnancy in multiple sclerosis. Clones were sequenced by immunoSEQ multiplex PCR, and TCRdb holds only the in-frame ones, with some missing. The sample has about 40,000 clones, 89% seen once; the top ten hold around 0.49%. Sequenced material: CD4+ T cells from peripheral blood mononuclear cells, taken in the first trimester of pregnancy. The receptors were gathered from a female donor with multiple sclerosis, enrolled in a pregnancy study.

The rearrangement links TRBV9 to TRBJ1-3; D not resolved. The ends were cut back, 0 bases at V and 0 bases at J, with 10 bases in the middle. CDR3 length: 16 residues. From germline, CDR1 is SGDLS and CDR2 YYNGEE. The CDR3 is CASSVESTGSGNTIYF. The CDR3 DNA sequence: TGTGCCAGCAGCGTAGAAAGTACTGGCTCTGGAAACACCATATATTTT. The full variable domain, completed using reference TRBV9 and TRBJ1-3, is DSGVTQTPKHLITATGQRVTLRCSPRSGDLSVYWYQQSLDQGLQFLIQYYNGEERAKGNILERFSAQQFPDLHSELNLSSLELGDSALYFCASSVESTGSGNTIYFGEGSWLTVV.

This clone has just one count. The chain links TRBV9 to TRBJ2-7; 7 bases agree with TRBD2. The V gene end was trimmed by 0 bases and the J gene end by 2 bases; junction bases not matched to a gene: 2. Germline loops: CDR1 SGDLS, CDR2 YYNGEE. The CDR3 loop spans 14 amino acids. The CDR3 spells CASSVGEGAYEQYF. The CDR3 coding sequence is TGTGCCAGCAGCGTAGGGGAGGGCGCCTACGAGCAGTACTTC. Together with reference TRBV9 and TRBJ2-7, the CDR3 gives the full variable domain: DSGVTQTPKHLITATGQRVTLRCSPRSGDLSVYWYQQSLDQGLQFLIQYYNGEERAKGNILERFSAQQFPDLHSELNLSSLELGDSALYFCASSVGEGAYEQYFGPGTRLTVT.